This T cell receptor beta chain was retrieved from a study of shared clonotypes between healthy human individuals. In regard to this clone: The antigen remains unidentified.

The CDR3 sequence is 15 residues long. V dropped 0 bases and J dropped 3 bases, with 10 bases sitting between them. The germline gives CDR1 SGHRS, CDR2 YFSETQ. Clones were sequenced by immunoSEQ multiplex PCR, and TCRdb holds only the in-frame ones, with some missing. The repertoire holds around 320,000 clones, with around 86% as singletons. Findings of the study overall: Generation probabilities of non-shared clonotypes were lower (relative to those shared by all four donors). Memory subsets generally showed smaller estimated richness than naive subsets did.

The J gene is TRBJ1-5, the V gene TRBV5-1; unclear D gene. The sequence was obtained from a young man in good health. Sequences were obtained from memory CD8+ T cells sorted from blood. Subset indicated: CD45RO+ cells pooled with CCR7-negative TemRA cells. CDR3: CASSLGPFYNQPQHF. The CDR3 DNA sequence: TGCGCCAGCAGCTTGGGACCATTTTACAATCAGCCCCAGCATTTT.